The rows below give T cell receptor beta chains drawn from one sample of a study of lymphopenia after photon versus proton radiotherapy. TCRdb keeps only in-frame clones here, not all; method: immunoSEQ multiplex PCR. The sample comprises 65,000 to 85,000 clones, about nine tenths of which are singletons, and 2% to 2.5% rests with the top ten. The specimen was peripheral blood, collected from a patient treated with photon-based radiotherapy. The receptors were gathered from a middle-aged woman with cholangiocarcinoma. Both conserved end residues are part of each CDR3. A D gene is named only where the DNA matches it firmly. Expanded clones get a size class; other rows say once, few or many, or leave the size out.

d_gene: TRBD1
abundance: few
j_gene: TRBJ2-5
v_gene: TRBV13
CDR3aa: CASSFRGQPWGETQYF
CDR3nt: TGTGCCAGCAGCTTTAGGGGACAGCCATGGGGGGAGACCCAGTACTTC

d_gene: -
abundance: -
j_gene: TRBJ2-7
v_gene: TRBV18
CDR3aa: CASSPPLSYEQYF
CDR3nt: TGTGCCAGCTCACCACCCCTCTCCTACGAGCAGTACTTC

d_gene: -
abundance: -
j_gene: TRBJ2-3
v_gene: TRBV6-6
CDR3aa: CASSRDLSTDTQYF
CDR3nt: TGTGCCAGCAGCCGGGACTTAAGCACAGATACGCAGTATTTT

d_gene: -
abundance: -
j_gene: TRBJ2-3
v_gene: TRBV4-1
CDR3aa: CASSPTGPSTDTQYF
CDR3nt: TGCGCCAGCAGCCCAACGGGGCCTAGCACAGATACGCAGTATTTT

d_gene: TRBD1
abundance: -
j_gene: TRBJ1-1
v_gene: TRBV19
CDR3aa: CASSLLQGAEAFF
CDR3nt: TGTGCCAGTAGTTTATTACAGGGGGCTGAAGCTTTCTTT

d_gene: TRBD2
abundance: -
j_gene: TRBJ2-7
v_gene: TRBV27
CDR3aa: CASSLRMPTGLVGYEQYF
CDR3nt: TGTGCCAGCAGTTTACGGATGCCTACGGGACTAGTCGGCTACGAGCAGTACTTC

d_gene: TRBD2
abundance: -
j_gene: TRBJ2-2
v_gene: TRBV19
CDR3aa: CASSTPPLAGVTGELFF
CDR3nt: TGTGCCAGTAGTACCCCCCCCCTAGCGGGAGTCACCGGGGAGCTGTTTTTT

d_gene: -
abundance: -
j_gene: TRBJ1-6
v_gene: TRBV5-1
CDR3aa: CASSTGNNSPLHF
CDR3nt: TGCGCCAGTAGTACAGGGAATAATTCACCCCTCCACTTT

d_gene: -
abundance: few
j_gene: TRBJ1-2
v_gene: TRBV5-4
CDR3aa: CASSFSRERGYTF
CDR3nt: TGTGCCAGCAGCTTTTCAAGGGAGCGGGGCTACACCTTC

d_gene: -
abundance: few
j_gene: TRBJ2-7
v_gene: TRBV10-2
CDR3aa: CATTQGDEQYF
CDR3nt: TGCGCCACCACACAGGGTGACGAGCAGTACTTC

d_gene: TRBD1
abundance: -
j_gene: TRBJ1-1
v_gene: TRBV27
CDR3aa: CASSSHRGGGTEAFF
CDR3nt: TGTGCCAGCAGTTCGCACAGGGGAGGAGGGACTGAAGCTTTCTTT

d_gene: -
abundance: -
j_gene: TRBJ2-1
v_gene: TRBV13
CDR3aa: CASKRQAYNEQFF
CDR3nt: TGTGCCAGCAAGCGGCAGGCCTACAATGAGCAGTTCTTC